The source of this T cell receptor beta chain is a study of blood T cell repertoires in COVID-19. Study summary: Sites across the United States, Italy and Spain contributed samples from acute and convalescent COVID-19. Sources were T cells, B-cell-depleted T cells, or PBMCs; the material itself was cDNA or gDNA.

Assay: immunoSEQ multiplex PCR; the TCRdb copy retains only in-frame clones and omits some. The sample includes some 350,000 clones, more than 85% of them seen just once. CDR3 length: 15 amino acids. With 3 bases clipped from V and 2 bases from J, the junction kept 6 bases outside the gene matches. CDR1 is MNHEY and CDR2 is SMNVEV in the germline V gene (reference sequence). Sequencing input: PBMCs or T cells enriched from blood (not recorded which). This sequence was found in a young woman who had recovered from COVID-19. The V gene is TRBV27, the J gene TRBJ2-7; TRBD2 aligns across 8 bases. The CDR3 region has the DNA TGTGCCAGCAGTTTTAACGGGAGGGCCCCCTACGAGCAGTACTTC. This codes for CASSFNGRAPYEQYF.